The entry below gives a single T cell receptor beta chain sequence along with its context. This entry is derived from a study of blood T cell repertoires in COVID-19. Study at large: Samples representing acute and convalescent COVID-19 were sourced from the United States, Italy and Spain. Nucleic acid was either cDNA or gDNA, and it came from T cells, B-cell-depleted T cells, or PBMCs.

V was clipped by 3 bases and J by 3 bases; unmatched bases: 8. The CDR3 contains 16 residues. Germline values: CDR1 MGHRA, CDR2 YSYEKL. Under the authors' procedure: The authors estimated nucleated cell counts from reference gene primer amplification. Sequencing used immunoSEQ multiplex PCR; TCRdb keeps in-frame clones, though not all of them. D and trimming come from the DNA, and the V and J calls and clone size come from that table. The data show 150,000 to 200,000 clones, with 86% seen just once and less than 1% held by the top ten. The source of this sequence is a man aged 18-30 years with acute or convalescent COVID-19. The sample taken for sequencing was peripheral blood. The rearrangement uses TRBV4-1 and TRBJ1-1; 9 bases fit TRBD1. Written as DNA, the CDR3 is TGCGCCAGCAGCCAGGACAGGGGAGGTTTGGACACTGAAGCTTTCTTT. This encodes CASSQDRGGLDTEAFF.